This T cell receptor (beta chain) was sequenced for a study of shared clonotypes between healthy human individuals. Points on this clone: Its antigen is still unknown.

As originally analysed: For the immunoSEQ data, sequences were junction-only without quality scores, so filtering differed. TCRdb keeps only in-frame clones here, not all; method: immunoSEQ multiplex PCR. The V and J calls and clone size are taken from that table; D and trimming were inferred from the DNA. The table records about 2.5 million clones, 85% to 95% of them present only once. The CDR3 loop spans 16 amino acids. Germline V CDR1 and CDR2: SGHRS, YFSETQ. V lost 1 base, J lost 6 bases, and 18 bases lay in between. Study-level findings and limits: What naive subsets generally showed was a larger estimated richness than memory subsets showed.

This clonotype was sampled from a man aged 18 to 30 in good health. Some clones in this sample may be carry-over from other donors' samples. The rearrangement joins TRBV5-1 to TRBJ2-3; D assignment may be TRBD1 or TRBD2 (5 bases each). The source material was naive CD4+ T cells from PBMCs. Subset reported: CD45RA+ positively selected. The CDR3 bases are TGCGCCAGCAGCTTGCCATGGGCCGGCGAGGGGGATACGCAGTATTTT. As protein: CASSLPWAGEGDTQYF.